A selection of T cell receptor beta chains follows, all from one sample in a study of vaccination and CD4 T cells after COVID-19. Antigen specificity for these receptors is unknown. A single record per CDR3 protein comes from TCRdb applying MiXCR to the PCR reads. The top ten clones hold more than 25% of a sample with roughly 620 distinct CDR3 sequences, about an eighth of them seen once. Sequences were obtained from CD4+ T cells from blood, cultured in vitro. Receptors were obtained from a human donor in good health. The CDR3 runs from the conserved cysteine through the conserved F or W. Each record gives: D gene, J gene, V gene, clone size, CDR3 DNA, CDR3 protein. The D gene is left open where the match is weak. The listing skips clone size in some rows; elsewhere it reads once, few, many or a size class.

D: NA
J: TRBJ2-1
V: TRBV14
size: medium-sized
DNA: TGTGCCAGCAGCCAAGTTGATGGGGTAGCGCAGTTCTTC
CDR3: CASSQVDGVAQFF

D: TRBD2
J: TRBJ2-3
V: TRBV18
size: NA
DNA: TGTGCCAGCTCACGACGGACTAGCGAGACCACAGATACGCAGTATTTT
CDR3: CASSRRTSETTDTQYF

D: NA
J: TRBJ1-4
V: TRBV19
size: NA
DNA: TGTGCCAGTATGGTAGGGCACCGAAATGAAAAACTGTTTTTT
CDR3: CASMVGHRNEKLFF

D: NA
J: TRBJ2-1
V: TRBV20-1
size: large
DNA: TGCAGTGCTAGAGGGGGCTCGAGCGGGGAGCAGTTCTTC
CDR3: CSARGGSSGEQFF

D: TRBD1
J: TRBJ1-3
V: TRBV7-2
size: medium-sized
DNA: TGTGCCAGCAGCTTAGAGACAGGGTCTAGAAACACCATATATTTT
CDR3: CASSLETGSRNTIYF

D: NA
J: TRBJ1-6
V: TRBV20-1
size: large
DNA: TGCAGTGCTAGAGGTCGGATGAATTCACCCCTCCACTTT
CDR3: CSARGRMNSPLHF

D: NA
J: TRBJ2-3
V: TRBV5-4
size: few
DNA: TGTGCCAGCAGCTCCGAGACTAGTTACTCAGATACGCAGTATTTT
CDR3: CASSSETSYSDTQYF

D: NA
J: TRBJ2-7
V: TRBV6-5
size: medium-sized
DNA: TGTGCCAGCAGTTACGGGACGGGCTACGAGCAGTACTTC
CDR3: CASSYGTGYEQYF

D: NA
J: TRBJ2-7
V: TRBV30
size: medium-sized
DNA: TGTGCCTCTACGTACCAGTCCTCTTTGGGGGAGCAGTACTTC
CDR3: CASTYQSSLGEQYF

D: NA
J: TRBJ1-5
V: TRBV28
size: large
DNA: TGTGCCAGCAGTTTACAAAGTCAGCCCCAGCATTTT
CDR3: CASSLQSQPQHF

D: TRBD1
J: TRBJ1-6
V: TRBV20-1
size: large
DNA: TGCAGTGCAACAGGGGGCGGTAATTCACCCCTCCACTTT
CDR3: CSATGGGNSPLHF

D: TRBD1
J: TRBJ1-5
V: TRBV28
size: medium-sized
DNA: TGTGCCAGCAGAGACCGGGACAGATCTTATAGCAATCAGCCCCAGCATTTT
CDR3: CASRDRDRSYSNQPQHF

D: TRBD1
J: TRBJ1-6
V: TRBV7-9
size: NA
DNA: TGTGCCAGCAGCTTACACGGACAGGGGGATAGTTCACCCCTCCACTTT
CDR3: CASSLHGQGDSSPLHF

D: NA
J: TRBJ1-2
V: TRBV28
size: NA
DNA: TGTGCCAGCAGTTTAGGCAGGGACTATGGCTACACCTTC
CDR3: CASSLGRDYGYTF

D: NA
J: TRBJ2-7
V: TRBV4-1
size: NA
DNA: TGCGCCAGCAGCCTGGGACTCCCGATATCTTACGAGCAGTACTTC
CDR3: CASSLGLPISYEQYF

D: TRBD1
J: TRBJ2-1
V: TRBV11-2
size: NA
DNA: TGTGCCAGCAGCTCGGGACAGGGGATTTGGGGAGGGAATGAGCAGTTCTTC
CDR3: CASSSGQGIWGGNEQFF

D: TRBD1
J: TRBJ2-5
V: TRBV5-4
size: medium-sized
DNA: TGTGCCAGCAGCTCCGGGACAGGACGTGGCCAGTACTTC
CDR3: CASSSGTGRGQYF

D: NA
J: TRBJ1-1
V: TRBV20-1
size: large
DNA: TGCAGTGCTAGAGATTTTAGGGGCAGGGGAGGGACTGAAGCTTTCTTT
CDR3: CSARDFRGRGGTEAFF

D: NA
J: TRBJ2-5
V: TRBV18
size: NA
DNA: TGTGCCAGCTCACCACGATTGGGAGAGACCCAGTACTTC
CDR3: CASSPRLGETQYF

D: TRBD1
J: TRBJ1-1
V: TRBV29-1
size: medium-sized
DNA: TGCAGCGTTCGGGACAGTTATTTAGCTTTCTTT
CDR3: CSVRDSYLAFF

D: TRBD2
J: TRBJ2-1
V: TRBV15
size: medium-sized
DNA: TGTGCCACCAGCAGAGATGGCGGGAGGGCCGATGAGCAGTTCTTC
CDR3: CATSRDGGRADEQFF

D: NA
J: TRBJ1-1
V: TRBV6-5
size: large
DNA: TGTGCCAGCAGTTACTCGTTGTCCACTGAAGCTTTCTTT
CDR3: CASSYSLSTEAFF

D: TRBD2
J: TRBJ2-1
V: TRBV30
size: NA
DNA: TGTGCCTGGAGTGTTCGAACCCGGCCTAGCGGGGTCGGCACCTACAATGAGCAGTTCTTC
CDR3: CAWSVRTRPSGVGTYNEQFF

D: NA
J: TRBJ1-5
V: TRBV27
size: large
DNA: TGTGCCAGCAGTGGCGGACAGCGGTCCGGGAATCAGCCCCAGCATTTT
CDR3: CASSGGQRSGNQPQHF

D: TRBD2
J: TRBJ2-5
V: TRBV20-1
size: large
DNA: TGCAGTGCAAGCGGGACTAGCGGTAGCCAAGAGACCCAGTACTTC
CDR3: CSASGTSGSQETQYF

D: NA
J: TRBJ1-4
V: TRBV7-2
size: hyperexpanded
DNA: TGTGCCAGCAGCCCCCGGGACACCTATGAAAAACTGTTTTTT
CDR3: CASSPRDTYEKLFF

D: TRBD2
J: TRBJ2-5
V: TRBV20-1
size: large
DNA: TGCAGTGCTAGTCCCTTAGGCGGGAGTCAGGAGACCCAGTACTTC
CDR3: CSASPLGGSQETQYF

D: NA
J: TRBJ2-5
V: TRBV6-2/TRBV6-3
size: few
DNA: TGTGCCAGCAGTTACGCTTGGGGATCGACCAAGAGGACCCAGTACTTC
CDR3: CASSYAWGSTKRTQYF

D: NA
J: TRBJ1-5
V: TRBV19
size: NA
DNA: TGTGCCAGTAGTACGGCATACAGGAATCAGCCCCAGCATTTT
CDR3: CASSTAYRNQPQHF

D: NA
J: TRBJ2-1
V: TRBV7-8
size: large
DNA: TGTGCCAGCAGCTGGGAAAGCTCCTACAATGAGCAGTTCTTC
CDR3: CASSWESSYNEQFF

D: NA
J: TRBJ2-2
V: TRBV28
size: large
DNA: TGTGCCAGCAGTCCCTCCCGGAGGGGGGCGGGCACCGGGGAGCTGTTTTTT
CDR3: CASSPSRRGAGTGELFF

D: NA
J: TRBJ2-7
V: TRBV7-2
size: large
DNA: TGTGCCAGCAGCCTGGGGGGCGGGAGCTACGAGCAGTACTTC
CDR3: CASSLGGGSYEQYF

D: TRBD2
J: TRBJ2-1
V: TRBV20-1
size: medium-sized
DNA: TGCAGTGCTCTTCGAACGGCGCGGGGGGTTAATGAGCAGTTCTTC
CDR3: CSALRTARGVNEQFF

D: NA
J: TRBJ2-7
V: TRBV29-1
size: few
DNA: TGCAGCGTTGAAGTAGTAAGCTCCTACGAGCAGTACTTC
CDR3: CSVEVVSSYEQYF

D: NA
J: TRBJ2-5
V: TRBV29-1
size: medium-sized
DNA: TGCAGCGTTACTCCTGGGCTCCGAGAGACCCAGTACTTC
CDR3: CSVTPGLRETQYF

D: NA
J: TRBJ2-5
V: TRBV7-9
size: large
DNA: TGTGCCAGCCGAGAGGTCGGCGAGACCCAGTACTTC
CDR3: CASREVGETQYF

D: TRBD1
J: TRBJ2-5
V: TRBV7-2
size: large
DNA: TGTGCCAGCAGCCCCACGTTGGCGGGGACAGGCTCGGAGACCCAGTACTTC
CDR3: CASSPTLAGTGSETQYF

D: NA
J: TRBJ2-3
V: TRBV5-8
size: medium-sized
DNA: TGTGCCAGCAGCTACACGGGCCAGGGTGGGGGCCCAGATACGCAGTATTTT
CDR3: CASSYTGQGGGPDTQYF

D: NA
J: TRBJ2-5
V: TRBV18
size: NA
DNA: TGTACCAGCTCACCACGATTGGGAGAGACCCAGTACTTC
CDR3: CTSSPRLGETQYF

D: TRBD1
J: TRBJ2-1
V: TRBV6-4
size: medium-sized
DNA: TGTGCCAGCAGCGACAGGGACAACAATGAGCAGTTCTTC
CDR3: CASSDRDNNEQFF

D: TRBD1
J: TRBJ2-1
V: TRBV24-1
size: large
DNA: TGTGCCACCAGTGATTCTGCTGGGACAGGGGCTGGGTACAATGAGCAGTTCTTC
CDR3: CATSDSAGTGAGYNEQFF

D: TRBD1
J: TRBJ1-3
V: TRBV2
size: NA
DNA: TGTGCCAGCAGTGACCCGGGACAGATAGAAGGAAACACCATATATTTT
CDR3: CASSDPGQIEGNTIYF

D: TRBD1
J: TRBJ1-1
V: TRBV5-4
size: medium-sized
DNA: TGTGCCAGCCGTGGGACAGGGGGCGGAAACACTGAAGCTTTCTTT
CDR3: CASRGTGGGNTEAFF

D: NA
J: TRBJ2-6
V: TRBV2
size: few
DNA: TGTGCCAGCAGTCAGGGGGGGCTAGCGGTTTTCTCTGGGGCCAACGTCCTGACTTTC
CDR3: CASSQGGLAVFSGANVLTF

D: NA
J: TRBJ1-4
V: TRBV7-2
size: NA
DNA: TGTGCCAGCAGCTTAGTAACAGGGCACTCTAATGAAAAACTGTTTTTT
CDR3: CASSLVTGHSNEKLFF

D: TRBD1
J: TRBJ1-1
V: TRBV5-1
size: medium-sized
DNA: TGCGCCAGCAGCTTGTCTTACAGGGGCACTGAAGCTTTCTTT
CDR3: CASSLSYRGTEAFF

D: TRBD2
J: TRBJ2-3
V: TRBV7-6
size: large
DNA: TGTGCCAGCAGCCCAGTCGGGACTAGCGGGGGGACAGATACGCAGTATTTT
CDR3: CASSPVGTSGGTDTQYF